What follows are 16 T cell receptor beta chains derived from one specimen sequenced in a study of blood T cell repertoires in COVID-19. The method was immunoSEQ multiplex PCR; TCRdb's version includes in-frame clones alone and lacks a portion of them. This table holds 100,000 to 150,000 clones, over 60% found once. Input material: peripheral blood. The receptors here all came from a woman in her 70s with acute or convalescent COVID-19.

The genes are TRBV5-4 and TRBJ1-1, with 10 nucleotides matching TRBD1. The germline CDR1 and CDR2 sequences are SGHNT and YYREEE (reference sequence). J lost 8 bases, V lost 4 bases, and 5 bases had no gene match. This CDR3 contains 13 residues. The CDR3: CASSPDRGREAFF. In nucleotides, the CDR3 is TGTGCCAGCAGCCCGGACAGGGGGAGAGAAGCTTTCTTT.

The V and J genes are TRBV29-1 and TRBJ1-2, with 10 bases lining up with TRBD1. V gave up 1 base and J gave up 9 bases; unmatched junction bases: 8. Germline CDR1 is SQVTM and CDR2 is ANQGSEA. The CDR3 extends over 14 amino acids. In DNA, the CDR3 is TGCAGCGTTGAAGGGGCGGGACAGGGGTTAAGCTACACCTTC. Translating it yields CSVEGAGQGLSYTF.

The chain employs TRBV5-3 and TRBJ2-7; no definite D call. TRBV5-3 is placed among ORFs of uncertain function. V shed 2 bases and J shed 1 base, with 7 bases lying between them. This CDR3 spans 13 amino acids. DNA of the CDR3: TGTGCCAGAAGCTTAACAGATTCCTACGAGCAGTACTTC. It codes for CARSLTDSYEQYF.

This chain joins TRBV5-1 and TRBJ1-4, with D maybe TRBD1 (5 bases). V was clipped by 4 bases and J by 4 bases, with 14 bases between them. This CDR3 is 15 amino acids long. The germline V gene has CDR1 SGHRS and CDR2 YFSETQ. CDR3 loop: CASSPGVPRNEKLFF. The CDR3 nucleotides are TGCGCCAGCAGCCCGGGGGTGCCCCGTAATGAAAAACTGTTTTTT.

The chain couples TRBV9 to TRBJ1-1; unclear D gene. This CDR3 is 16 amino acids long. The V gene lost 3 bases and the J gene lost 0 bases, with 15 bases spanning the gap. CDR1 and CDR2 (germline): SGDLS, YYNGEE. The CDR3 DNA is TGTGCCAGCAGCGCAGATGTTTCGGGGATGAACACTGAAGCTTTCTTT. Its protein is CASSADVSGMNTEAFF.

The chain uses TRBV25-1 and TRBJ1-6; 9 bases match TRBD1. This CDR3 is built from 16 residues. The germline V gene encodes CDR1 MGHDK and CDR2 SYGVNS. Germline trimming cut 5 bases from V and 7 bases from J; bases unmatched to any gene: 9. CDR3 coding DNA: TGTGCCAGCAGTTCCCCCACAGGACAGGGGAATTCACCCCTCCACTTT. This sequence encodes CASSSPTGQGNSPLHF.

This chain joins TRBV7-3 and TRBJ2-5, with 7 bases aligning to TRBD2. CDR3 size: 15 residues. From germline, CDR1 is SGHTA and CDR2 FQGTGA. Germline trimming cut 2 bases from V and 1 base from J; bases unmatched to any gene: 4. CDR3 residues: CASSLRGGGQETQYF. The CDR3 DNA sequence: TGTGCCAGCAGCTTACGCGGGGGAGGCCAAGAGACCCAGTACTTC.

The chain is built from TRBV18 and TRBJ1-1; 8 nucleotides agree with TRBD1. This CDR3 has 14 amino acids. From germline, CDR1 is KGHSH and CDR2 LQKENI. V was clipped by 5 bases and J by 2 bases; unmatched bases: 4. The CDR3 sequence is CASSYTGGNTEAFF. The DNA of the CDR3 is TGTGCCAGCTCATATACAGGGGGTAACACTGAAGCTTTCTTT.

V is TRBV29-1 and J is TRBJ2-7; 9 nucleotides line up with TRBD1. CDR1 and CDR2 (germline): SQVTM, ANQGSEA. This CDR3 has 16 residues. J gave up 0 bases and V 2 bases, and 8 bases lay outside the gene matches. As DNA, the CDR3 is TGCAGCGTTGAAATTATACAGGGGGCGTACTCCTACGAGCAGTACTTC. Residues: CSVEIIQGAYSYEQYF.

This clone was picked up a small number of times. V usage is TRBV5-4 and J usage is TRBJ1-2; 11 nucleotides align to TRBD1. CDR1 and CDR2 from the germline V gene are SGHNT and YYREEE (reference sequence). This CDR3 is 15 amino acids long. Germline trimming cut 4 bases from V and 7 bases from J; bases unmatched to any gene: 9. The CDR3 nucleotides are TGTGCCAGCAGCCTGGGACAGGGGGAGTCGATTGGCTACACCTTC. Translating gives CASSLGQGESIGYTF.

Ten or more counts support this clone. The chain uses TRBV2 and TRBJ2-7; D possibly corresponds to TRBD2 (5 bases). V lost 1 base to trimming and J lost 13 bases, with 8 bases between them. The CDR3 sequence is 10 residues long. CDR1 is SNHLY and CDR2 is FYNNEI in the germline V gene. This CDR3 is CASSEGETYF. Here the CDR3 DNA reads TGTGCCAGCAGTGAAGGGGAGACCTACTTC. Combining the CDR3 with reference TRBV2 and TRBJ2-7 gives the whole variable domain EPEVTQTPSHQVTQMGQEVILRCVPISNHLYFYWYRQILGQKVEFLVSFYNNEISEKSEIFDDQFSVERPDGSNFTLKIRSTKLEDSAMYFCASSEGETYFGPGTRLTVT.

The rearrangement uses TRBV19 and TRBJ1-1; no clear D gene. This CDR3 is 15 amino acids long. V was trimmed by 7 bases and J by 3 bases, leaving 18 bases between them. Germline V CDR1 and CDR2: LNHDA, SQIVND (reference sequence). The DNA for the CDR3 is TGTGCCAGTATCCCCTTTTCGGGGAGGGACACTGAAGCTTTCTTT. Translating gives CASIPFSGRDTEAFF.

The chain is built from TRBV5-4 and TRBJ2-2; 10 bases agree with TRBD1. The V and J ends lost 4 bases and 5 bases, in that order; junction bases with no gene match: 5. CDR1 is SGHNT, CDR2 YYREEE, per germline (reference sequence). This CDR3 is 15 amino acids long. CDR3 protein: CASSQRTGGTGELFF. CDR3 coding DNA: TGTGCCAGCAGCCAAAGGACAGGGGGGACCGGGGAGCTGTTTTTT.

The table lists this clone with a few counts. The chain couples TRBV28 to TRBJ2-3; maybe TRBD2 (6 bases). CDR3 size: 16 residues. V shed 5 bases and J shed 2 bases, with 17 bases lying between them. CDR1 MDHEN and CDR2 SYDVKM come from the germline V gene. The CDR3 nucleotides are TGTGCCAGCAGTCTTGTTAGCGGAGAGTTCACAGATACGCAGTATTTT. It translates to CASSLVSGEFTDTQYF.

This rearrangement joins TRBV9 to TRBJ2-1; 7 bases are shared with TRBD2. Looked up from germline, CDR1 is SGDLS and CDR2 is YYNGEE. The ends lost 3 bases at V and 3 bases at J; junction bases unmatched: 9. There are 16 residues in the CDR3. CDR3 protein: CASSGILGEGYNEQFF. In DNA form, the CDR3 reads TGTGCCAGCAGCGGGATCCTTGGGGAGGGCTACAATGAGCAGTTCTTC.

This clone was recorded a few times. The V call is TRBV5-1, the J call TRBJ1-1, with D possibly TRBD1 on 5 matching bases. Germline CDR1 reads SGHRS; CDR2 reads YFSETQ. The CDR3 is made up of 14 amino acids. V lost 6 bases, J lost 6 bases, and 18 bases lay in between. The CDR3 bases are TGCGCCAGCACCCGGGACTCTGGGGTATCTGAAGCTTTCTTT. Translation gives CASTRDSGVSEAFF.